This T cell receptor (beta chain) was recorded in a study of molecular identifiers for immune sequencing clone quantification. Findings and caveats of the study: Clones that had above 20 RNA copies took up over 98% of effector molecules but under 1% in naive cells. Jurkat TCR RNA spiked in from one cell (amid some 1 million naive cells) was reportedly detectable.

Naive CD8 libraries used roughly 17,000 to 1,100,000 sorted cells and 10%, 30% or 50% RNA. Sorting captured naive CD8 T cells as CD8+CD4-CCR7+CD45RA+. TCRdb called the PCR reads again in MiXCR, with one record for every CDR3 protein. The repertoire holds 300,000 to 400,000 distinct CDR3 sequences, roughly 23% seen once, with approximately 0.74% in the top ten. This clonotype was counted between two and nine times. The antigen remains unidentified. The V and J ends lost 3 bases and 2 bases, in that order; junction bases with no gene match: 2. Germline values: CDR1 LGHNA, CDR2 YSLEER. The CDR3 runs 17 residues.

Sequenced sample: naive CD8+ T cells from blood, with Jurkat cell RNA spiked in. The subset here: FACS-sorted CD8+CD4-CCR7+CD45RA+ naive T cells. This chain connects TRBV4-3 to TRBJ2-2, with 14 bases fitting TRBD2. This receptor was obtained from a human donor in good health. Some libraries in this study had Jurkat cell RNA spiked in. The CDR3 reads CASSQGTSGSNTGELFF. DNA of the CDR3: TGCGCCAGCAGCCAGGGGACTAGCGGGAGTAACACCGGGGAGCTGTTTTTT.